These 5 T cell receptor beta chains originate from one sample sequenced in a study of cytomegalovirus exposure and HLA in healthy donors. Libraries were prepared by immunoSEQ multiplex PCR; TCRdb keeps only in-frame clonotypes and omits some of them. The repertoire has roughly 120,000 clones, about 83% of them found once; the top ten carry about 2.2%. Sequencing was performed on PBMCs. These receptors were obtained from a woman in her 30s in good health and CMV-seronegative.

The chain couples TRBV4-3 to TRBJ1-2; 9 bases match TRBD1. The CDR3 totals 17 residues. The germline V gene has CDR1 LGHNA and CDR2 YSLEER. Trimming took 1 base from V and 4 from J; bases not matched to a gene: 10. CDR3 sequence: CASSQGGTGKVFYGYTF. The CDR3 DNA follows: TGCGCCAGCAGCCAAGGTGGGACAGGGAAAGTTTTCTATGGCTACACCTTC.

The chain combines TRBV10-3 with TRBJ2-3; tentatively, D is TRBD1 (7 bases). Germline V gene sequence: CDR1 ENHRY, CDR2 SYGVKD. This CDR3 contains 14 residues. V gave up 10 bases and J gave up 2 bases, with 16 bases separating them. CDR3 amino acids: CATGSDRDTDTQYF. CDR3 DNA: TGTGCCACCGGGAGCGACAGGGACACAGATACGCAGTATTTT.

The chain has TRBV19 and TRBJ2-2; D is unclear. This CDR3 contains 16 residues. Trimming took 3 bases from V and 0 from J, leaving 11 bases between them. Germline values: CDR1 LNHDA, CDR2 SQIVND (reference sequence). The CDR3 DNA follows: TGTGCCAGTAGTATCTCAGATGGCCCGAACACCGGGGAGCTGTTTTTT. Amino acid sequence: CASSISDGPNTGELFF. Filled out from reference TRBV19 and TRBJ2-2, the complete variable domain reads DGGITQSPKYLFRKEGQNVTLSCEQNLNHDAMYWYRQDPGQGLRLIYYSQIVNDFQKGDIAEGYSVSREKKESFPLTVTSAQKNPTAFYLCASSISDGPNTGELFFGEGSRLTVL.

About this clone: One junction end disagrees with the germline gene, perhaps due to a read error. This sample includes further DNA sequences coding for the same CDR3. V is TRBV18 and J is TRBJ2-7; D might be TRBD2 (6 bases). Germline CDR1 is KGHSH and CDR2 is LQKENI. This CDR3 is built from 12 residues. CDR3 nucleotide sequence: TGTGCCAGCTCACCCTCGGGGGAATCCATCCACTTC. Translating it yields CASSPSGESIHF.

The V gene is TRBV6-1, the J gene TRBJ1-5; TRBD1 aligns across 8 bases. J was trimmed by 6 bases and V by 5 bases; bases with no gene match: 9. CDR1 and CDR2 (germline): MNHNS, SASEGT. This CDR3 has 15 amino acids. CDR3 nucleotide sequence: TGTGCCAGCAGTCCGGGTGCAGGGGGCGTTCAGCCCCAGCATTTT. Its translation is CASSPGAGGVQPQHF.